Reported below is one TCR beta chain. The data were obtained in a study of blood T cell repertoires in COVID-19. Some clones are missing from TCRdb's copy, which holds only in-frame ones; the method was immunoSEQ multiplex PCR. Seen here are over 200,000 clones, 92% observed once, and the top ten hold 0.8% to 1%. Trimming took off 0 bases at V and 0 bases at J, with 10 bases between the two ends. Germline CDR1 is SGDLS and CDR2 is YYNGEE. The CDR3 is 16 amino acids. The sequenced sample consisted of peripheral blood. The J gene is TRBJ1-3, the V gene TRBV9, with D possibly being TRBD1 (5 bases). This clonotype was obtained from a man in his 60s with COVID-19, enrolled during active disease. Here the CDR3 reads CASSVGGTDSGNTIYF. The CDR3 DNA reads TGTGCCAGCAGCGTAGGCGGGACGGACTCTGGAAACACCATATATTTT. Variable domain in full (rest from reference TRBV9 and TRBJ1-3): DSGVTQTPKHLITATGQRVTLRCSPRSGDLSVYWYQQSLDQGLQFLIQYYNGEERAKGNILERFSAQQFPDLHSELNLSSLELGDSALYFCASSVGGTDSGNTIYFGEGSWLTVV.